This T cell receptor beta chain was sequenced in a study of blood T cell repertoires in COVID-19. This CDR3 is built from 15 residues. V was cut by 5 bases and J by 3 bases, with 14 bases left in between. Looked up from germline, CDR1 is SGHVS and CDR2 is FQNEAQ. Living in 24 US areas, the participants were between roughly 18 and 95 years of age. Cohorts were determined from participant-reported clinical history. Within 2 weeks before study entry, exposed participants met a COVID-19 case. Source study methods: Reference gene primer amplification yielded estimated nucleated cell counts. Assay used: immunoSEQ multiplex PCR; TCRdb lists only in-frame clones, some missing. V, J and clone size derive from that table, while D and trimming were established from the DNA sequence. The repertoire holds 240,000 or so clones, with 70% to 90% as singletons.

The receptor was isolated from a man between 50 and 59 years old who had been exposed to COVID-19. Sequencing was carried out using PBMCs or T cells enriched from blood (not recorded which). This chain joins TRBV7-8 and TRBJ1-5; D is perhaps TRBD1 (5 bases). CDR3 sequence: CASSTSRVHNQPQHF. The CDR3 DNA reads as TGTGCCAGCAGCACAAGCAGGGTCCACAATCAGCCCCAGCATTTT.